A selection of T cell receptor beta chains follows, all from one sample in a study of human T cells and chemical hapten exposure. In TCRdb, the RACE reads were re-called with MiXCR into one record per CDR3 protein. In the table there are 150,000 to 200,000 distinct CDR3 sequences, approximately 30% of which are singletons. The specimen comprised whole blood, sampled in connection with sensitization to the hapten diphenylcyclopropenone (DPC). Receptors originate from a woman aged 18-29 years with alopecia areata. Some clones in this sample may be carry-over from other donors' samples. Each CDR3 is given with its conserved first and last residue. A D gene is named only where the DNA matches it firmly. Clone size appears in some rows only: once, few, many, or a class for an expanded clone.

abundance	j_gene	d_gene	v_gene	CDR3nt	CDR3aa
-	TRBJ1-1	-	TRBV27	TGTGCCAGCAGTTTGTTTGGTACAGGGCCGAACACTGAAGCTTTCTTT	CASSLFGTGPNTEAFF
few	TRBJ1-2	-	TRBV19	TGTGCCAGTAAACCCACAGGGCTAAGCTATGGCTACACCTTC	CASKPTGLSYGYTF
-	TRBJ1-1	-	TRBV29-1	TGCAGCTCTGTGGAAGGAGCACACACTGAAGCTTTCTTT	CSSVEGAHTEAFF
few	TRBJ1-6	-	TRBV11-2	TGTGCCAGCAGCTTAGTGACGGTATTCAATTCACCCCTCCACTTT	CASSLVTVFNSPLHF
-	TRBJ2-1	-	TRBV25-1	TGTGCCAGCAGTGAAGGGGGCCCCAATGAGCAGTTCTTC	CASSEGGPNEQFF
few	TRBJ2-7	-	TRBV7-2	TGTGCCAGCAGCTCGGGGGGTGTCAGGGGCGAGCAGTACTTC	CASSSGGVRGEQYF
many	TRBJ2-3	-	TRBV29-1	TGCAGCGTTCCCGGCCCGTCCGATACGCAGTATTTT	CSVPGPSDTQYF
-	TRBJ2-2	TRBD1	TRBV25-1	TGTGCCAGCAGCGGACAGGGGACCGGGGAGCTGTTTTTT	CASSGQGTGELFF
many	TRBJ2-7	-	TRBV21-1	TGTGCCAGCAGCAGAAGCGGGTGCAGCTCCTACGAGCAGTACTTC	CASSRSGCSSYEQYF
-	TRBJ1-2	-	TRBV9	TGTGCCAGCAGCGTAGGACTTGCGAGGATTGAAGGGTCCAACTATGGCTACACCTTC	CASSVGLARIEGSNYGYTF
-	TRBJ1-4	-	TRBV10-3	TGTGCCAGCCGACCGGGACATTCAAGTGAAAAACTGTTTTTT	CASRPGHSSEKLFF
-	TRBJ1-1	-	TRBV25-1	TGTGCCAGCAGTGCCGGGGTCGCTCGTAACACTGAAGCTTTCTTT	CASSAGVARNTEAFF
few	TRBJ1-4	-	TRBV7-6	TGTGCCAGCACCGACACCGGCGCCATTAATGAAAAACTGTTTTTT	CASTDTGAINEKLFF
few	TRBJ1-1	-	TRBV6-6	TGTGCCAGCAGTTACTCGATAGGGCCAGGGATCACTGAAGCTTTCTTT	CASSYSIGPGITEAFF
few	TRBJ2-6	TRBD2	TRBV7-9	TGTGCCAGCAGCCGCGCCGGCGGGGGGCTAAGGGCCAACGTCCTGACTTTC	CASSRAGGGLRANVLTF
-	TRBJ2-1	-	TRBV15	TGTGCCACCAGCAGAGATCGAGGTAGCTCCTACAATGAGCAGTTCTTC	CATSRDRGSSYNEQFF
-	TRBJ1-1	TRBD1	TRBV29-1	TGCAGCGTTGACGGGGACAGGGAGGATTTCTTT	CSVDGDREDFF
-	TRBJ2-2	-	TRBV19	TGTGCCAGTCAAGACCCAGCTAGGGACACCGGGGAGCTGTTTTTT	CASQDPARDTGELFF
-	TRBJ2-1	TRBD2	TRBV11-2	TGTGCCAGCAGCGCGCGGACTAGCGGGAGCTCCTACAATGAGCAGTTCTTC	CASSARTSGSSYNEQFF
-	TRBJ1-1	-	TRBV5-5	TGTGCCACCTCCCCCGTTGGGGGGCGAGGAAACACTGAAGCTTTCTTT	CATSPVGGRGNTEAFF
-	TRBJ1-1	-	TRBV20-1	TGCAGTGCTCCCCAGAACCTGAACACTGAAGCTTTCTTT	CSAPQNLNTEAFF
-	TRBJ1-1	-	TRBV7-9	TGTGCCAGCAGCTTAGCAATTGGATTGAACACTGAAGCTTTCTTT	CASSLAIGLNTEAFF
-	TRBJ2-1	TRBD1	TRBV28	TGTGCCAGCAGTTCGCCGAGGGGGACAGGGCCCAATGAGCAGTTCTTC	CASSSPRGTGPNEQFF
-	TRBJ2-7	TRBD1	TRBV7-9	TGTGCCAGCAGCCCCAAGACAGGGAAGGGCTTTCCGCGCCACGAATACGAGCAGTACTTC	CASSPKTGKGFPRHEYEQYF
-	TRBJ2-1	TRBD2	TRBV29-1	TGCAGCGTTGTCCTAGCGGGAGGCGTATACAATGAGCAGTTCTTC	CSVVLAGGVYNEQFF
-	TRBJ2-2	-	TRBV29-1	TGCAGCGTTGCGGACCGAGCCAGCACCGGGGAGCTGTTTTTT	CSVADRASTGELFF
-	TRBJ1-1	-	TRBV7-2	TGTGCCAGCAGCCGGACCTTTAACACTGAAGCTTTCTTT	CASSRTFNTEAFF
many	TRBJ2-5	-	TRBV12-3/TRBV12-4	TGTGCCAGCAGTTTTGGGGGCACAGAGACCCAGTACTTC	CASSFGGTETQYF
few	TRBJ1-2	TRBD1	TRBV10-3	TGTGCCATCAGTGCCCCGGACAGGGCTGGTGGCTACACCTTC	CAISAPDRAGGYTF